This T cell receptor beta chain originates from a study of PD-1 blockade in mismatch repair-deficient tumors. This clone showed up just once. What it binds is not known. V gave up 1 base and J gave up 5 bases; unmatched junction bases: 7. The CDR3 has 15 residues. The germline gives CDR1 SGHRS, CDR2 YFSETQ. Assay: immunoSEQ multiplex PCR; the TCRdb copy retains only in-frame clones and omits some. The sample yields 40,000 or so clones, approximately 88% seen once. General study points: Tumor-resident clones, often undetectable pretreatment in blood, expanded then contracted after pembrolizumab.

The gene calls are TRBV5-1 and TRBJ1-1; 8 bases agree with TRBD1. The sample here was PBMCs, taken roughly 40 weeks after starting pembrolizumab. The source is an adult with mismatch repair-deficient cancer. The CDR3 reads CASSLRQGAGTEAFF. CDR3 in DNA: TGCGCCAGCAGCTTGAGGCAGGGGGCAGGAACTGAAGCTTTCTTT.